The T cell receptor (beta chain) under discussion was sequenced for a study of long-term antiretroviral therapy in people with HIV (dated by TCRdb to 2021 to 2024). Describing the broader study: The earliest samples were collected approximately a decade before the 2015 WHO recommendation for immediate ART, a period when ART was typically delayed until CD4 counts fell. A retrospective serial study tested whether changes in peripheral blood TRB repertoire composition and diversity were associated with ART initiation and durable HIV suppression. The cohort contributed about 190 cryopreserved PBMC samples from about 31 adults with confirmed HIV infection, collected serially over a mean of about six years (range 1-12). Among the 25 to 30 participants with HIV, eleven to twelve were female. No cross-contamination during QIAcube processing was seen in test extractions of a monoclonal T-cell line run alongside 30 to 35 polyclonal samples. Here is what the overall study found, with its caveats: A significant increase in TRB diversity was found to be associated with ART initiation, although TRB diversity was observed to remain significantly below that of transplant donor controls even after long-term ART. Because pre-ART samples had limited cell numbers, unsorted PBMC were profiled rather than sorted CD4+ and CD8+ T cells. Expanded TRB clones identified before ART initiation dominated the repertoire across all time points, though the dominance fluctuated and decreased in many PLHIV after ART. Limited PBMC availability meant only the TCR beta chain was sequenced, without alpha chain pairing. Inferences about post-ART repertoire changes were limited because no data were available on ART adherence, viral resistance or therapy changes. CDR3 length ranges in HIV repertoires were narrower than in controls, and network structure suggested an antigen-experienced repertoire with only a slight naive shift after ART. The samples span the years 2004 to 2017, and the ART regimens used may be less effective than current regimens.

Sequencing of the TRB variable region was done with the immunoSEQ hsTCRB v3.0 assay at survey level resolution. A depth of about 40,000-50,000 T-cell genomes per sample was targeted for TRB sequencing. TRB libraries were pooled and sequenced on an Illumina MiSeq using a v3 150-cycle kit. On the study's bioinformatics: Repertoire analysis ran in R within a reproducible Nextflow workflow covering QC, data transformation and analysis. LymphoSeq2, an R package for AIRR-Seq data exploration, was used to implement custom analyses. A handful of samples that produced fewer than 5000 total TRB sequences were removed, so 150 to 200 HIV repertoires were analyzed. Among the 170 to 200 HIV repertoires that were kept, 59 were collected before ART initiation and over 120 were collected after ART initiation. Repertoires were downsampled to 5000 TRB nucleotide sequences, and summary statistics were averaged over 100 downsampling iterations. The analysis kept only TRB sequences whose CDR3 regions were at least seven amino acids long. Diversity was measured with a Shannon entropy-derived clonality score and the Gini coefficient. In repertoire networks, the top 5000 CDR3 amino acid sequences were linked whenever an edit distance of one separated two sequences. For TRB CDR3 amino acid sequences, antigen specificity groups and MHC restriction were predicted with GLIPH2. Known CMV, EBV, HIV or tissue antigen associations were flagged by matching CDR3 amino acid sequences against VDJdb and McPAS-TCR. Pre-ART, post-ART and control groups were compared with Wilcoxon signed-rank tests and Holm-Bonferroni correction. Held by TCRdb, this immuneACCESS table contains in-frame sequences only and omits some clones. Under half of the omission traces to an unresolved V gene where checked; the cause of the rest is unknown. V, J and clone size are those of that table, while D and trimming were read from the DNA. The sample includes about 40,000 clones, with under 85% observed a single time. The ten largest clones add up to 6.2% of the sample.

Inclusion was restricted to participants for whom at least one PBMC sample before ART initiation and at least two post-ART samples were available. Treatment was received in the United States of America by all participants with HIV. Cryopreserved samples of roughly 0.85-11 million PBMC were thawed and washed before DNA extraction. At the time of the earliest PBMC sample, participants with HIV were aged between roughly 20 and 55 years. Each participant contributed PBMC samples from 1-4 timepoints before ART initiation and 2-8 timepoints after ART initiation, with a median of 7 samples. For every participant, serial HIV viral load, CD4+ T-cell count, ART history and demographic data were obtained. Using a Qiagen kit on a QIAcube, genomic DNA was extracted from unsorted PBMC, with samples processed in batches of 12. Points on this clone: The specificity of this receptor is unknown. A read error may account for a junction end that differs from germline.

The CDR3 runs 14 residues from the cysteine to the phenylalanine. The entry retains the CDR3 DNA only, 42 bases that are in frame from base 1. Taken from the germline V gene (reference sequence), the CDR1 and CDR2 loops are SSHAT and FNYEAQ. Sequencing was performed on unsorted PBMCs, taken 1 year after starting antiretroviral therapy. The sequence is built from TRBV7-7 and TRBJ2-7; the D gene could be TRBD1 or TRBD2, each one agreeing over 5 bases. The receptor was derived from a man aged 18 to 30 with HIV. The base sequence is TGTGCTAGCAGCTTAGGGGTTTCAACGGGGGAGCAGTACTTC. Protein translation: CASSLGVSTGEQYF. Reference TRBV7-7 and TRBJ2-7 proteins supply the regions before and after the CDR3; the full variable domain is: GAGVSQSPRYKVTKRGQDVTLRCDPISSHATLYWYQQALGQGPEFLTYFNYEAQPDKSGLPSDRFSAERPEGSISTLTIQRTEQRDSAMYRCASSLGVSTGEQYFGPGTRLTVT.